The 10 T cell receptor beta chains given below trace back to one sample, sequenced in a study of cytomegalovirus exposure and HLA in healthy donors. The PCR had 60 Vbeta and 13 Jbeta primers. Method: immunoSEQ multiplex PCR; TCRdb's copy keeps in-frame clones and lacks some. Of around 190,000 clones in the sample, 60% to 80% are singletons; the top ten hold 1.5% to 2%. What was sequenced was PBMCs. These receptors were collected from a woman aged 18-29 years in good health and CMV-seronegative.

DNA for the CDR3: TGTGCCAGCAGTTACTCGACTAGCGGGGGGCCAAATGAGCAGTTCTTC. Residues: CASSYSTSGGPNEQFF. The V gene is TRBV6-6, the J gene TRBJ2-1; TRBD2 agrees at 13 bases. The CDR3 loop spans 16 amino acids. CDR1 and CDR2 from the germline V gene are MNHNY and SVGAGI (reference sequence). Trimming took 0 bases from V and 7 from J; bases not matched to a gene: 3.

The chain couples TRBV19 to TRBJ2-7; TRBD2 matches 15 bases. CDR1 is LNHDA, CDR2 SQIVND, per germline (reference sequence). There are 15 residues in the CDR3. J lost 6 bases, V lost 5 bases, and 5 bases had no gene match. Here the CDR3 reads CASSWTSGGAVEQYF. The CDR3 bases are TGTGCCAGTAGTTGGACTAGCGGGGGGGCCGTCGAGCAGTACTTC.

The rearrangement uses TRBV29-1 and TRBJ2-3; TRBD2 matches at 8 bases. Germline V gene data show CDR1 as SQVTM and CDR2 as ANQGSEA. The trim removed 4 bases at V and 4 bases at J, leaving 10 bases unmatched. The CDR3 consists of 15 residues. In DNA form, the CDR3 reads TGCAGCGTTGGAATTAGCGGGGCCCCTTCAGATACGCAGTATTTT. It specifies CSVGISGAPSDTQYF.

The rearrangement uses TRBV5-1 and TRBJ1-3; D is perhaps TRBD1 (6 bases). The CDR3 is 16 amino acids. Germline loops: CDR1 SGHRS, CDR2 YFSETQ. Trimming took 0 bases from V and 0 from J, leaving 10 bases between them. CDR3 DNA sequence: TGCGCCAGCAGCTTGGGACGGACAGCCTCTGGAAACACCATATATTTT. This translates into CASSLGRTASGNTIYF.

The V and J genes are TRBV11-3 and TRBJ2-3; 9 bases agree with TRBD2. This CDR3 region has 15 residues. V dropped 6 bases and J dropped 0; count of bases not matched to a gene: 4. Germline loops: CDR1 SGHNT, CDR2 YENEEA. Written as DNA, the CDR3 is TGTGCCAGCAGTCCCGGACTAGCGAGCACAGATACGCAGTATTTT. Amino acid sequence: CASSPGLASTDTQYF.

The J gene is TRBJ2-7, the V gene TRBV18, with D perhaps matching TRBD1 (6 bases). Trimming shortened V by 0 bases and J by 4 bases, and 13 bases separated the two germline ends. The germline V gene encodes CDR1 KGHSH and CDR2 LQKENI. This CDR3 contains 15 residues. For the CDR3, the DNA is TGTGCCAGCTCACCACCGGGACAAAAGACATACGAGCAGTACTTC. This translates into CASSPPGQKTYEQYF. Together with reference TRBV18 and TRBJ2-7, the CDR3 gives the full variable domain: NAGVMQNPRHLVRRRGQEARLRCSPMKGHSHVYWYRQLPEEGLKFMVYLQKENIIDESGMPKERFSAEFPKEGPSILRIQQVVRGDSAAYFCASSPPGQKTYEQYFGPGTRLTVT.

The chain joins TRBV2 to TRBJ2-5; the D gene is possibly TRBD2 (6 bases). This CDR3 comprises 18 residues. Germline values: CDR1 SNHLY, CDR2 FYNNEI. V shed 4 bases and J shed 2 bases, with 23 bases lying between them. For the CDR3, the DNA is TGTGCCAGCAGTGTTGGGCTAGCGAGCTCCACCGCGCAAGAGACCCAGTACTTC. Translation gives CASSVGLASSTAQETQYF.

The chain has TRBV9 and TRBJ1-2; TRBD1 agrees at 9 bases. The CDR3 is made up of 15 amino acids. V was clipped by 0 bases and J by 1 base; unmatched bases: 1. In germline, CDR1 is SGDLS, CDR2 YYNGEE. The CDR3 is CASSVGQGVNYGYTF. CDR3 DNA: TGTGCCAGCAGCGTAGGACAGGGGGTTAACTATGGCTACACCTTC.

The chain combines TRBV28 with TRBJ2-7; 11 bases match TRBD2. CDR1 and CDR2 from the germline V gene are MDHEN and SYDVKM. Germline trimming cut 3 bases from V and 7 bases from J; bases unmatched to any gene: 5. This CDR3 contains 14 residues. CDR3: CASSLLAGGGEQYF. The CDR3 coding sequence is TGTGCCAGCAGTTTGCTAGCGGGAGGTGGTGAGCAGTACTTC.

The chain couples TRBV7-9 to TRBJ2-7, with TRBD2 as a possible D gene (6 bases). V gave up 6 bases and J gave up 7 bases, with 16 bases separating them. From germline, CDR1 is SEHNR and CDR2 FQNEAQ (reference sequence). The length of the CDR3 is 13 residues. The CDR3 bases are TGTGCCAGCAGTTTCGGAGGGAGGTTGGAGCAGTACTTC. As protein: CASSFGGRLEQYF.